Here is one T cell receptor beta chain with its context. Its antigen remains unknown. The CDR3 consists of 20 residues. Trimming removed 3 bases from V and 0 bases from J; junction bases left unmatched: 12. Germline CDR1 and CDR2: MGHRA and YSYEKL. The entry originates in a study of a mutant IDH1 vaccine in newly diagnosed glioma. Regarding the study as a whole: Pseudoprogression appeared independent of alterations in top peripheral clonotypes.

Regarding time point: week 47, end of study. Topical imiquimod was applied with each vaccine dose, which held 300 ug of mutant IDH1 20-mer peptide. Clones were sequenced by immunoSEQ multiplex PCR, and TCRdb holds only the in-frame ones, with some missing. The table shows 30,000 to 40,000 clones, with approximately 92% occurring only once. The clonotype originates from a middle-aged woman with glioma. The sequenced sample was PBMCs, obtained from a glioma patient whose treatment included an IDH1 peptide vaccine. V and J are TRBV4-1 and TRBJ1-3; 12 bases align to TRBD1. Written as DNA, the CDR3 is TGCGCCAGCAGCCACCGACCCCCGGGACAGGGGGCCATCTCTGGAAACACCATATATTTT. Protein: CASSHRPPGQGAISGNTIYF.